This T cell receptor (beta chain) is from a study of T-cell reconstitution after alpha-beta-depleted transplantation in children. Researchers prepared the TCRbeta library using unique molecular identifiers, the study reports. A single record per CDR3 protein comes from TCRdb applying MiXCR to the PCR reads. Among some 400,000 distinct CDR3 sequences, over 20% were seen once, and the ten largest hold 3.8%. Per germline, CDR1 SGHRS and CDR2 YFSETQ. The CDR3 spans 14 residues. V was clipped by 1 base and J by 1 base, with 9 bases between them. This clonotype is a singleton in its sample. Source: PBMCs from the stem cell graft donor, taken from the stem cell graft. The chain has TRBV5-1 and TRBJ2-7, with unresolved D. This TCR came from a human donor who donated a stem cell graft to a child with acute myeloid leukemia. The CDR3 is CASSLYDTSYEQYF. The CDR3 DNA follows: TGCGCCAGCAGCTTGTACGACACATCCTACGAGCAGTACTTC.